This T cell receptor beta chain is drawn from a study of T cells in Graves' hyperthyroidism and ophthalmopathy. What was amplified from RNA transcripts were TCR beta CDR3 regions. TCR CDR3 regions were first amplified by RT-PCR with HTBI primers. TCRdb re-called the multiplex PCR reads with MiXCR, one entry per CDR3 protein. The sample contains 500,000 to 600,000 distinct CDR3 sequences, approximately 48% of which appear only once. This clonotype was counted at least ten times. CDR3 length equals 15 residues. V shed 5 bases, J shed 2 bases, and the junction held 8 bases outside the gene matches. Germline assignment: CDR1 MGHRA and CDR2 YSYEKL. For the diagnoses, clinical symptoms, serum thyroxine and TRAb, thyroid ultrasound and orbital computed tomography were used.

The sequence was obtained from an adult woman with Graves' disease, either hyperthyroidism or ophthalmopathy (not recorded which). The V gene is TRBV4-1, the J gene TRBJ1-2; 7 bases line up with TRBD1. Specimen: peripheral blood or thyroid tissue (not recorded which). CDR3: CASSGRTGTNYGYTF. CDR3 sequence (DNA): TGCGCCAGCAGCGGCCGGACAGGAACGAACTATGGCTACACCTTC.